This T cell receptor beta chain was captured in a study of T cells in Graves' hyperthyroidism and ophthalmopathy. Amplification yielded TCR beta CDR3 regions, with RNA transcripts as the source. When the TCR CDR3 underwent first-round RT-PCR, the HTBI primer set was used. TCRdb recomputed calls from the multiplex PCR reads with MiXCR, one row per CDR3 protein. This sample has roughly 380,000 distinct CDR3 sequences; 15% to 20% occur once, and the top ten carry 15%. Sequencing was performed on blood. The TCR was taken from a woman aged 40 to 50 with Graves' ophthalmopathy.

The CDR3 nucleotides read TGTGCCTGGAGTGCTCGGAGAGAGACCCAGTACTTC. It yields the protein CAWSARRETQYF. The chain couples TRBV30 to TRBJ2-5; D is unresolved. Per germline, CDR1 GTSNPN and CDR2 SVGIG (reference sequence). The CDR3 is 12 residues long. V gave up 1 base and J gave up 4 bases, with 7 bases separating them.